This is a list of T cell receptor beta chains from one sample in a study of blood T cell repertoires in COVID-19. Assay used: immunoSEQ multiplex PCR; TCRdb lists only in-frame clones, some missing. The profile shows about 250,000 clones, 70% to 90% of them singletons. Sequences were obtained from peripheral blood. The receptors here all came from a middle-aged woman who had recovered from COVID-19. CDR3s leave out the opening cysteine and the closing phenylalanine or tryptophan.

CDR3 | V
ASSRTGGFTDTQY | TRBV13
SVRQANSPLH | TRBV29-1
ASSRGGPPSGANVLT | TRBV9
AWSKGLAYEQF | TRBV30
ASKVGGTDTQY | TRBV19
ASSEGTVNQPQH | TRBV5-6
ASSLAAGGNQETQY | TRBV5-1
ASSYAPGHNYGYT | TRBV6-6
ASSLNGGTDTQY | TRBV7-3
ASSTIPRDNRIFGNTIY | TRBV28
ASSLSGSYGYT | TRBV12-3/TRBV12-4
ASSLGRGIKDEKLF | TRBV11-2
ASSQVGGYEQY | TRBV4-3
ASSLDRGREKLF | TRBV3-1/TRBV3-2
ASSLGVGGGGTEAF | TRBV5-1
ASSYSQGLSYEQY | TRBV6-5
ARSSVRAYEQY | TRBV7-5
ASSRIAGGTDTQY | TRBV6-5
ASGLVRSGTGGDNYGYT | TRBV12-5
AWGGVGDLNTGELF | TRBV30
AWSVVAGLAKNIQY | TRBV30
AWSRGIRDTQY | TRBV30
ASSIDASGRAGEQF | TRBV19
ASSLQGLGANVLT | TRBV2